This T cell receptor (beta chain) was obtained from a study of blood T cell repertoires in COVID-19. On the study more broadly: Recovered Cohort 3 donors showed two negative PCRs, clearance, or symptom resolution. The study drew acute and convalescent COVID-19 samples from the United States, Italy and Spain.

Individuals aged about 18 to 90 years were recruited from roughly 22 US areas. V dropped 0 bases and J dropped 3 bases, with 9 bases sitting between them. Germline assignment: CDR1 LNHNV and CDR2 YYDKDF (reference sequence). The CDR3 is 14 amino acids. Original methodology: Amplification of reference gene primers provided the estimated nucleated cell counts. Sequencing used immunoSEQ multiplex PCR; TCRdb keeps in-frame clones, though not all of them. That table supplies the V and J calls and clone size; D and trimming were determined from the DNA. The sample holds 250,000 to 300,000 clones; about 88% are singletons and the top ten take around 2%.

Source material: PBMCs or T cells enriched from blood (not recorded which). This sequence originates from a woman aged 55-69 years in a cohort exposed to, infected with or recovered from COVID-19 (not recorded which). The genes are TRBV15 and TRBJ2-7, with a tentative D call TRBD1 (6 bases). DNA of the CDR3: TGTGCCACCAGCAGAGAGTCGGACAGCTACGAGCAGTACTTC. The encoded protein is CATSRESDSYEQYF.